Below are 19 T cell receptor beta chains sequenced from a single sample in a study of Graves' ophthalmopathy and Graves' hyperthyroidism. Amplification of TCR beta CDR3 regions used RNA transcripts. RT-PCR with HTBI primers came first, then second-round multiplex PCR. TCRdb processed the multiplex PCR reads anew with MiXCR; each CDR3 protein has one entry. The repertoire holds more than 300,000 distinct CDR3 sequences, roughly 15% seen once, with 2.4% in the top ten. Sequenced material: peripheral blood. The source is an adult woman with stable Graves' hyperthyroidism.

This clonotype was picked up many times. This chain uses TRBV6-1 with TRBJ2-5; no definite D call. V lost 2 bases and J 1 base, leaving 8 bases between the germline ends. The germline V gene encodes CDR1 MNHNS and CDR2 SASEGT. The CDR3 spans 14 residues. CDR3 sequence reads: CASSELSLQETQYF. The CDR3 nucleotides read TGTGCCAGCAGTGAATTGTCCCTCCAAGAGACCCAGTACTTC.

The chain links TRBV12-3 or TRBV12-4 to TRBJ2-7; 10 bases match TRBD2. The length of the CDR3 is 14 residues. Germline trimming cut 6 bases from V and 5 bases from J; bases unmatched to any gene: 7. The CDR3 DNA reads TGTGCCAGCAGCCTGCTAGCGGGAGTGAACGAGCAGTACTTC. This sequence encodes CASSLLAGVNEQYF.

The chain has TRBV20-1 and TRBJ2-2; 7 positions agree with TRBD1. After removal of 0 bases from V and 1 base from J, the junction contained 2 bases not matched to a gene. Germline CDR1 is DFQATT and CDR2 is SNEGSKA (reference sequence). This CDR3 is 15 amino acids long. CDR3 loop: CSARDWTGNTGELFF. CDR3 nucleotides: TGCAGTGCTAGAGACTGGACAGGGAACACCGGGGAGCTGTTTTTT.

This clonotype occurred many times. The chain carries TRBV9 and TRBJ2-5; possibly TRBD1 for D (6 bases). CDR1 and CDR2 (germline): SGDLS, YYNGEE. This CDR3 has 15 amino acids. Trimming stripped 4 bases from V and 1 base from J, with 14 bases between. The CDR3 DNA reads TGTGCCAGCAGCCCCCCTAGGGGGTTCCAAGAGACCCAGTACTTC. The encoded protein is CASSPPRGFQETQYF.

Comment on this clonotype: One base away lies a much larger clone, so this may be a sequencing read error. The V and J genes are TRBV29-1 and TRBJ2-2, with D perhaps matching TRBD1 or TRBD2 (5 bases each). CDR1 is SQVTM and CDR2 is ANQGSEA in the germline V gene. The CDR3 contains 11 residues. CDR3 bases: TGCAGCGGCCAGGACACCGGGGAGCTGTGTTTT. The encoded protein is CSGQDTGELCF.

This clonotype has a count of ten or more. The genes are TRBV20-1 and TRBJ2-7, with 7 positions matching TRBD1. The germline CDR1 and CDR2 sequences are DFQATT and SNEGSKA (reference sequence). The V segment lost 6 bases and the J segment 2 bases; nucleotides outside the gene matches: 10. The CDR3 has 14 amino acids. The CDR3 spells CSAVQGVLTYEQYF. CDR3 bases: TGCAGTGCGGTCCAGGGGGTCCTTACCTACGAGCAGTACTTC.

This clonotype was found many times. This chain connects TRBV11-2 to TRBJ1-1; TRBD1 might be the D (6 bases). Per germline, CDR1 SGHAT and CDR2 FQNNGV. Trimming cost V 1 base and J 4 bases, with 7 bases left between them. The CDR3 has 13 amino acids. DNA for the CDR3: TGTGCCAGCAGCTTAGCCAGGGGCACTGAAGCTTTCTTT. Its protein product is CASSLARGTEAFF.

There are many counts of this clonotype. V is TRBV15 and J is TRBJ1-2; D is unclear. Germline CDR1 reads LNHNV; CDR2 reads YYDKDF (reference sequence). This CDR3 is 15 amino acids long. Trimming cost V 0 bases and J 7 bases, with 15 bases left between them. CDR3 amino acids: CATSRDLAARSGYTF. CDR3 nucleotides: TGTGCCACCAGCAGAGATCTGGCGGCAAGGAGTGGCTACACCTTC.

The CDR3, as DNA: TGCGCCAGCAGCCACTCGACTAGCGGGAAGAACACCGGGGAGCTGTTTTTT. This sequence encodes CASSHSTSGKNTGELFF. The J gene is TRBJ2-2, the V gene TRBV4-1, with TRBD2 matching 11 bases. This CDR3 contains 17 residues. V was clipped by 3 bases and J by 1 base; unmatched bases: 4. The V gene's germline CDR1 is MGHRA and CDR2 YSYEKL.

The sample holds many counts of this clonotype. The chain recombines TRBV28 with TRBJ2-7; D might be TRBD1 (5 bases). The CDR3 consists of 15 residues. Trimming pared 7 bases from V and 0 bases from J, leaving 16 bases between. Germline V lookup: CDR1 MDHEN, CDR2 SYDVKM. The CDR3 is CASNQLIGHSYEQYF. The CDR3 DNA follows: TGTGCCAGCAACCAACTGATAGGACACTCCTACGAGCAGTACTTC.

This clonotype was counted many times. The chain recombines TRBV30 with TRBJ1-1; D unresolved. The germline CDR1 and CDR2 sequences are GTSNPN and SVGIG (reference sequence). CDR3 size: 13 residues. Trimming cost V 2 bases and J 8 bases, with 15 bases left between them. The CDR3, as DNA: TGTGCCTGGAGTTCGACTGATAGGAAAGAAGCTTTCTTT. It yields the protein CAWSSTDRKEAFF.

This clonotype was recorded many times. V and J are TRBV10-3 and TRBJ1-1; D remains ambiguous. In germline, CDR1 is ENHRY, CDR2 SYGVKD. V was cut by 4 bases and J by 1 base, with 7 bases left in between. The CDR3 runs 13 residues. The CDR3 region is CAISGVGNTEAFF. CDR3 DNA: TGTGCCATCAGTGGAGTCGGGAACACTGAAGCTTTCTTT.

This clonotype was seen at least ten times. This sequence joins TRBV20-1 and TRBJ2-5, with 11 bases aligning to TRBD2. The CDR3 length is 15 residues. Germline CDR1 DFQATT, CDR2 SNEGSKA (reference sequence). Trimming cost V 0 bases and J 4 bases; bases outside gene matches: 4. CDR3 residues: CSARDDSGRAETQYF. The CDR3, as DNA: TGCAGTGCTAGAGATGATAGCGGGAGGGCAGAGACCCAGTACTTC.

Many counts were recorded for this clonotype. CDR3 in amino acids: CASSGAGGVYEQYF. The CDR3 coding sequence is TGTGCCAGCAGTGGAGCGGGAGGGGTCTACGAGCAGTACTTC. J is TRBJ2-7 and V is TRBV6-1, with TRBD2 matching over 10 bases. Trimming at V came to 4 bases and at J to 3 bases, leaving 3 bases not matched to a gene. Germline CDR1 MNHNS, CDR2 SASEGT. CDR3 length equals 14 residues.

Many counts were recorded for this clonotype. The gene calls are TRBV2 and TRBJ1-1, with TRBD1 as a possible D gene (6 bases). V shed 8 bases and J shed 5 bases, with 24 bases lying between them. The CDR3 has 16 residues. The V gene's germline CDR1 is SNHLY and CDR2 FYNNEI. The CDR3 loop reads CASETGTSFLGTEAFF. For the CDR3, the DNA is TGTGCCAGCGAAACAGGGACTTCGTTCTTGGGGACTGAAGCTTTCTTT.

About this clonotype itself: The junction and the germline gene differ at one end; a read error may be behind it. The chain links TRBV24-1 to TRBJ2-5, with D tentatively TRBD1 (5 bases). The length of the CDR3 is 14 residues. Looked up from germline, CDR1 is KGHDR and CDR2 is SFDVKD. CDR3 sequence reads: CATADRGLGETKYF. The CDR3, as DNA: TGTGCCACCGCCGACAGAGGCCTCGGAGAGACCAAGTACTTC.

Ten or more counts support this clonotype. This chain connects TRBV12-5 to TRBJ1-5; 9 bases are shared with TRBD1. This CDR3 comprises 18 residues. Germline loops: CDR1 LGHNT, CDR2 FRNRAP. The junction had 6 bases not matched to a gene; V was cut back by 0 bases and J by 0 bases. CDR3 nucleotides: TGTGCTAGTGGTTTGGTCACAGGGGGCGGTTATAGCAATCAGCCCCAGCATTTT. Protein: CASGLVTGGGYSNQPQHF.

CDR3 bases: TGTGCCAGCAGTTTATTTGATCACGAGCAGTACTTC. It yields the protein CASSLFDHEQYF. V is TRBV28 and J is TRBJ2-7; no definite D call. CDR1 is MDHEN and CDR2 is SYDVKM in the germline V gene. The CDR3 totals 12 residues. The V gene lost 1 base and the J gene lost 5 bases, with 6 bases spanning the gap.

This clonotype was observed many times. CDR3 loop: CATSGPGTGNPGANVLTF. Written as DNA, the CDR3 is TGTGCCACCAGTGGGCCGGGGACAGGGAATCCTGGGGCCAACGTCCTGACTTTC. The chain joins TRBV24-1 to TRBJ2-6, with 9 bases identical to TRBD1. Germline V gene lookup returns CDR1 KGHDR and CDR2 SFDVKD. The CDR3 runs to 18 residues. Trimming took 5 bases from V and 2 from J; bases not matched to a gene: 9.